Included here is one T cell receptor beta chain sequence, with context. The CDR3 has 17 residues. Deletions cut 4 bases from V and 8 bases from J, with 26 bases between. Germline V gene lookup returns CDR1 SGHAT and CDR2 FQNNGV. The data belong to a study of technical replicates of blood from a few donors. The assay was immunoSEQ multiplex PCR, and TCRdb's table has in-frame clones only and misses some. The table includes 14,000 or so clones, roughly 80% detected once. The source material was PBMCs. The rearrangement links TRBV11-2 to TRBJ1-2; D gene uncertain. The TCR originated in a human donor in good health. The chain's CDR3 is CASSSGISSPQSGGYTF. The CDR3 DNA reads TGTGCCAGCAGCTCCGGAATCAGTTCCCCTCAATCCGGGGGCTACACCTTC.